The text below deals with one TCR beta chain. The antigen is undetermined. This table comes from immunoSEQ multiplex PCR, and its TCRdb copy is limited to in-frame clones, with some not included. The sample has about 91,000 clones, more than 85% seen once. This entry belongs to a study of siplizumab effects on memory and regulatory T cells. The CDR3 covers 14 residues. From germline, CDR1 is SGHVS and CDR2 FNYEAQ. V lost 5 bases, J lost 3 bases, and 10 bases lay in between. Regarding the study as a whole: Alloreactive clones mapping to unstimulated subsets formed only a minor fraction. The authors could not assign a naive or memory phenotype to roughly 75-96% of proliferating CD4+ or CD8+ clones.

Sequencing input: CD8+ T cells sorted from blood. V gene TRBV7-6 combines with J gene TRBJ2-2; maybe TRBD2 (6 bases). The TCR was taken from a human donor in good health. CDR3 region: CASSPGGYTGELFF. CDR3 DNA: TGTGCCAGCAGCCCCGGGGGTTACACCGGGGAGCTGTTTTTT.